Described below is a single T cell receptor beta chain sequence and its context. The antigen remains undetermined. Random hexamers primed reverse transcription of about 0.45 to 1 ug RNA. TCRdb reprocessed the immunoSEQ multiplex PCR reads via MiXCR and lists one record per CDR3 protein. This sample has over 65,000 distinct CDR3 sequences; more than 85% occur once, and the top ten carry 0.52%. The data belong to a study of CD8 T cells in Susac syndrome. General study points: By the study's own acknowledgment, its TCR sequencing and HLA analysis included relatively few individuals.

Sequencing was performed on CD4+ T cells from PBMCs. The source of this sequence is a human donor with Susac syndrome.

The chain's CDR3 is CASSSTGTSYNEQFF. DNA for the CDR3: TGTGCCAGCAGCTCTACCGGGACCAGCTACAATGAGCAGTTCTTC. This chain joins TRBV7-2 and TRBJ2-1; TRBD1 or TRBD2 may be the D gene (5 bases each). Trimming shortened V by 4 bases and J by 3 bases, and 13 bases separated the two germline ends. CDR1 and CDR2 from the germline V gene are SGHTA and FQGNSA. The CDR3 sequence is 15 residues long.